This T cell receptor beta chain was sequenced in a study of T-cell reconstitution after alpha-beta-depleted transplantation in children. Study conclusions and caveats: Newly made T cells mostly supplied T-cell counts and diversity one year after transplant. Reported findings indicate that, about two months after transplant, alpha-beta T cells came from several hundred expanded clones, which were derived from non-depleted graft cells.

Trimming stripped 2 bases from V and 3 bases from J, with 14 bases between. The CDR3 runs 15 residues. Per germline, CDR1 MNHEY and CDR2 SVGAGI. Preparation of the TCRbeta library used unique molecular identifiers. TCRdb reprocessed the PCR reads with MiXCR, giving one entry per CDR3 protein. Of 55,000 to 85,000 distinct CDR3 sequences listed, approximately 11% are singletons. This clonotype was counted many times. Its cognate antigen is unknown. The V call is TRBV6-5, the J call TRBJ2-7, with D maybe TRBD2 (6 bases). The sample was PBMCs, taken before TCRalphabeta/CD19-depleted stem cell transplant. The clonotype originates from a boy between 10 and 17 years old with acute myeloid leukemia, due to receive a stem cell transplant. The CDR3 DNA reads TGTGCCAGCAGTTACCCGGGACTCCTACTCTACGAGCAGTACTTC. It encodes CASSYPGLLLYEQYF.